This T cell receptor beta chain came from a study of T cell repertoires in cytomegalovirus infection (dated 2019 in TCRdb). The study in broad terms: Donor HLA type was relevant to the analysis, as public TCR beta signatures indicated carriage of CMV infection together with the matching HLA type.

This clonotype was counted only a few times. It has no known antigen specificity. The record has no base qualities; no much larger clone is one base away. What the authors observed across the whole study: In both this cohort and an independent roughly 360-donor cohort, the cumulative frequency of public TCR beta family members distinguished carriers of CMV infection plus the relevant HLA type. The ex vivo response was dominated by HLA-C-restricted CMV-specific TCR beta clonotypes, which also provided the single most frequent clonotype in two of eight donors.

V loses 1 base, J loses 7 bases, and the germline ends lie 14 bases apart. The CDR3 starts with the cysteine, ends with the phenylalanine, and has 15 residues. Of the read, only the CDR3 DNA is kept; its 45 bases are in frame from base 1. From a lookup of the germline V gene (reference sequence), CDR1 and CDR2 are SEHNR and FQNEAQ. Sequenced on an Illumina HiSeq 1500. TCRdb reprocessing: public reads trimmed at Q25 with fastp, clones called with MiXCR, in-frame beta chains kept. Rows with a matching CDR3 protein are joined into one entry that keeps the most common DNA and genes. This sample gives fewer than 350,000 distinct CDR3 sequences in total; more than 8% of them show up just once. Around 4.1% of the sample is held by the ten biggest clonotypes.

The sequencing sample was made of PBMCs. The V and J genes are TRBV7-9 and TRBJ2-1; a tentative D call is TRBD2 (6 bases match). The sequence came from a human donor in good health (CMV status not recorded). Some clones in this sample may be carry-over from other donors' samples. The nucleotide sequence reads TGTGCCAGCAGCTTAGAGACGGGGGTTTGGAATGAGCAGTTCTTC. Translation gives CASSLETGVWNEQFF.